Listed below are T cell receptor beta chains from one sample, sequenced in a study of T cell repertoires in ileal Crohn's disease. Sequencing used immunoSEQ multiplex PCR; TCRdb keeps in-frame clones, though not all of them. The sample holds around 3,700 clones; about nine tenths are singletons and the top ten take about an eighth. Sequencing was carried out using ileal tissue. All receptors come from an adult with Crohn's disease. Both conserved end residues are part of each CDR3. The D gene is left open where the match is weak. Some rows have no size entry. The others give once, few or many, or a class for an expanded clone.

j_call clone_size cdr3_length d_call v_call cdr3_nt cdr3_aa
TRBJ1-2 - 16 - TRBV6-6 TGTGCCAGCAGTACCCGCGGGACTCTCGGGACCTATGGCTACACCTTC CASSTRGTLGTYGYTF
TRBJ1-1 - 11 - TRBV19 TGTGCCAGTAGTGATTATGGGAGCAGTTTCTTT CASSDYGSSFF
TRBJ2-3 - 16 TRBD2 TRBV5-6 TGTGCCAGCAGCCCTGGGACTAGCGGGGTCACAGATACGCAGTATTTT CASSPGTSGVTDTQYF
TRBJ2-3 once 15 - TRBV2 TGTGCCAGCAGCGCGGGACGGGGCGGAACAGATACGCAGTATTTT CASSAGRGGTDTQYF
TRBJ1-2 - 14 - TRBV27 TGTGCCAGCGGCCCGACAGAAGCTAACTATGGCTACACCTTC CASGPTEANYGYTF
TRBJ2-2 - 16 - TRBV7-9 TGTGCCAGCAGCTTAAGGGGTGGGAGTGGCACCGGGGAGCTGTTTTTT CASSLRGGSGTGELFF
TRBJ2-7 - 14 TRBD1 TRBV5-4 TGTGCCAGCAGCTTGGCGACAGGGACCTACGAGCAGTACTTC CASSLATGTYEQYF
TRBJ2-3 - 16 TRBD2 TRBV2 TGTGCCAGCAGTGAGTTCGTGGGAGGGGGCACAGATACGCAGTATTTT CASSEFVGGGTDTQYF
TRBJ2-7 once 15 - TRBV9 TGTGCCAGCAGCGTAGCGGCAGGTGTGGGGTACGAGCAGTACTTC CASSVAAGVGYEQYF
TRBJ2-3 - 12 TRBD2 TRBV7-3 TGTGCCAGCAGCTTATCGGCGGGAGGGTCTAATTTT CASSLSAGGSNF
TRBJ2-7 - 13 - TRBV19 TGTGCCAGTAGTGCAGACTCCTCCTACGAGCAGTACTTC CASSADSSYEQYF
TRBJ2-7 - 14 TRBD2 TRBV27 TGTGCCAGCAGAATACTAGCGGGAGGGAACGAGCAGTACTTC CASRILAGGNEQYF
TRBJ1-5 - 13 - TRBV6-4 TGTGCCAGCAGGGGACCGGTAAATCAGCCCCAGCATTTT CASRGPVNQPQHF
TRBJ1-1 - 15 - TRBV5-6 TGTGCCAGCAGCCCTCGGGGAGGGCTCGGAACTGAAGCTTTCTTT CASSPRGGLGTEAFF
TRBJ1-5 - 18 - TRBV21-1 TGTGCCAGCAGCAAGGGACAGGGGGAGTTTGGCAGGAGTCAGCCCCAGCATTTT CASSKGQGEFGRSQPQHF
TRBJ2-7 - 18 - TRBV25-1 TGTGCCAGCAGTGAAGGTGGGGTGGGGGAACAGGCTCGCTACGAGCAGTACTTC CASSEGGVGEQARYEQYF
TRBJ1-2 once 15 - TRBV30 TGTGCCTGGACCCCGAGAGGCGAATTTTCCCGAGGCTACACCTTC CAWTPRGEFSRGYTF
TRBJ2-7 - 15 TRBD2 TRBV2 TGTGCCAGCAGTTCCCGACTAGCGGGAAGGTACGAGCAGTACTTC CASSSRLAGRYEQYF
TRBJ2-5 - 11 - TRBV7-2 TGTGCCAGCAGCTTAGTGGAGACCCAGTACTTC CASSLVETQYF
TRBJ2-7 - 16 TRBD1 TRBV18 TGTGCCAGCTCACCCAAAGCAAGGACAGGGGACAACGAGCAGTACTTC CASSPKARTGDNEQYF
TRBJ1-4 - 15 - TRBV14 TGTGCCAGCAGCCGTGATGTGGGAGCGGGGGAAAAACTGTTTTTT CASSRDVGAGEKLFF
TRBJ1-1 - 14 TRBD1 TRBV7-3 TGTGCCAGCAGCTCGACAGGGGGCATCGCTGAAGCTTTCTTT CASSSTGGIAEAFF
TRBJ2-2 - 16 - TRBV28 TGTGCCAGCAGTTCGGGTGAGGCGCCGAACACCGGGGAGCTGTTTTTT CASSSGEAPNTGELFF
TRBJ1-2 - 11 - TRBV29-1 TGCAGCGTTGAAAGGGACTATGGCTACACCTTC CSVERDYGYTF
TRBJ2-7 - 14 - TRBV18 TGTGCCAGCTCACCTAGGGCGTATTCCTACGAGCAGTACTTC CASSPRAYSYEQYF
TRBJ2-7 - 12 TRBD1 TRBV30 TGTGCCTGGCAGGGGGCCTCTCGGGAGCAGTACTTC CAWQGASREQYF
TRBJ2-2 - 14 - TRBV4-2 TGTGCCAGCAGCCAAGAGGGTAACACCGGGGAGCTGTTTTTT CASSQEGNTGELFF
TRBJ2-1 - 15 - TRBV7-9 TGTGCCAGCAGCTTACTAGCGAAGCTGTACAATGAGCAGTTCTTC CASSLLAKLYNEQFF
TRBJ2-2 - 14 TRBD2 TRBV4-3 TGCGCCAGCCGTCTAGCGGAGAACACCGGGGAGCTGTTTTTT CASRLAENTGELFF
TRBJ2-6 - 17 - TRBV15 TGTGCCACCAGCGGCCAGGGACTGAGCTCTGGGGCCAACGTCCTGACTTTC CATSGQGLSSGANVLTF
TRBJ1-2 - 12 - TRBV5-1 TGCGCCAGCAGCTTGGTGGGCTATGGCTACACCTTC CASSLVGYGYTF
TRBJ1-2 - 15 TRBD1 TRBV19 TGTGCCAGTAATGACAGGGTGGCAACTGGGTATGGCTACACCTTC CASNDRVATGYGYTF
TRBJ2-3 - 18 TRBD2 TRBV7-2 TGTGCCAGCAGCCAACGTACAGGACTAGCGGAACGCACAGATACGCAGTATTTT CASSQRTGLAERTDTQYF
TRBJ1-2 - 9 - TRBV10-3 TGTGCCCTCCACAGGGACTACCGCTTC CALHRDYRF
TRBJ1-2 - 11 - TRBV18 TGTGCCAGCTCAGACAACTATGGCTACACCTTC CASSDNYGYTF
TRBJ2-1 - 15 TRBD1 TRBV7-3 TGTGCCAGCAGCCAGACAGGGGGTTTCTACAATGAGCAGTTCTTC CASSQTGGFYNEQFF
TRBJ1-1 - 14 - TRBV30 TGTGCCTGGAGTGTACAGGGATTGATCGCTGAAGCTTTCTTT CAWSVQGLIAEAFF
TRBJ1-3 - 14 - TRBV30 TGTGCCTGGAGGCCCGGGGGCAAGGGAAACACCATATATTTT CAWRPGGKGNTIYF
TRBJ2-3 - 17 TRBD2 TRBV9 TGTGCCAGCAGCCCGCTCGGACTAGCGGGAAACGTCGATACGCAGTATTTT CASSPLGLAGNVDTQYF
TRBJ1-5 - 13 TRBD1 TRBV6-1 TGTGCCAGTAATGGACAGGAGAATCAGCCCCAGCATTTT CASNGQENQPQHF
TRBJ2-6 - 17 - TRBV11-1 TGTGCCAGCAGCCTGGAGGGAAGCTACTCTGGGGCCAACGTCCTGACTTTC CASSLEGSYSGANVLTF
TRBJ2-7 - 13 TRBD2 TRBV4-1 TGCGCCAGCAGCTCGACTAGCGACTACGAGCAGTACTTC CASSSTSDYEQYF
TRBJ1-4 - 17 TRBD1 TRBV5-8 TGTGCCAGCAGCTTGAAAGGGACAGGGGGCGCGGAAGAAAAACTGTTTTTT CASSLKGTGGAEEKLFF
TRBJ1-3 - 15 - TRBV2 TGTGCCAGCAGCGCGGGACGGCACTCTGGAAACACCATATATTTT CASSAGRHSGNTIYF
TRBJ1-1 once 13 - TRBV7-6 TGTGCCAGCAGCTTAGAGCCGGGCACTGAAGCTTTCTTT CASSLEPGTEAFF
TRBJ2-7 large 14 - TRBV9 TGTGCCAGCAGCACTGGAACGATAAACGGGGAGCAGTACTTC CASSTGTINGEQYF
TRBJ2-1 - 18 - TRBV7-2 TGTGCCAGCAGCTTAGCAGAGAGGACCCTACTTACCTACAATGAGCAGTTCTTC CASSLAERTLLTYNEQFF
TRBJ2-2 - 13 - TRBV4-3 TGCGCCAGCAGCCTTCGGAGATCCGGGGAGCTGTTTTTT CASSLRRSGELFF